The 26 T cell receptor beta chains below come from one sample, sequenced in a study of CD8+CD57+ T cells in acquired aplastic anemia. Using genomic DNA as the template, TCR beta VDJ and CDR3 profiling was carried out. TCRdb analysed the reads with MiXCR anew, one entry per CDR3 protein. Here the sample spans roughly 170,000 distinct CDR3 sequences, roughly 50% being singletons. Only patients with CD8+CD57+ cell expansion on flow cytometry were chosen for sequencing. The source material was sorted CD4+, CD8+, or CD8+CD57+ T cells (not recorded which) from PBMCs. All receptors derive from a human donor with aplastic anemia.

The V gene is TRBV11-2, the J gene TRBJ2-7, with 7 bases lining up with TRBD1. CDR1 and CDR2 (germline): SGHAT, FQNNGV. V lost 5 bases and J lost 13; bases outside the gene matches: 11. This CDR3 has 12 amino acids. The CDR3 region has the DNA TGTGCCAGCAGCCCGTCGGGGACAGTGGGTTACTTC. Protein: CASSPSGTVGYF. Together with reference TRBV11-2 and TRBJ2-7, the CDR3 gives the full variable domain: EAGVAQSPRYKIIEKRQSVAFWCNPISGHATLYWYQQILGQGPKLLIQFQNNGVVDDSQLPKDRFSAERLKGVDSTLKIQPAKLEDSAVYLCASSPSGTVGYFGPGTRLTVT.

Many counts were recorded for this clonotype. V and J are TRBV10-3 and TRBJ1-5; D call uncertain. CDR1 is ENHRY and CDR2 is SYGVKD in the germline V gene. The CDR3 consists of 14 residues. Between the trimmed V and J ends, which lost 6 bases and 3 bases, there was a span of 12 bases. The CDR3 DNA is TGTGCCATCAGGGACTCAGTGAACAATCAGCCCCAGCATTTT. Its protein product is CAIRDSVNNQPQHF.

A note on this clonotype: This CDR3 fails to terminate in the conserved phenylalanine or tryptophan, so it likely reflects a read error. The V call is TRBV14, the J call TRBJ2-2; TRBD2 might be the D (7 bases). The CDR3 has 15 amino acids. The V gene's germline CDR1 is SGHDN and CDR2 FVKESK. V dropped 5 bases and J dropped 6 bases, with 16 bases sitting between them. CDR3 bases: TGTGCCAGCAGCGTTTCTCGGGGGGCCCCCGGGGAGCTGTTTCTT. Translating it yields CASSVSRGAPGELFL.

This chain joins TRBV13 and TRBJ1-3, with TRBD1 as a possible D gene (6 bases). This CDR3 spans 16 amino acids. Germline V gene data show CDR1 as PRHDT and CDR2 as FYEKMQ (reference sequence). V shed 6 bases and J shed 2 bases, with 17 bases lying between them. CDR3 nucleotides: TGTGCCAGCAGTGCGGACAGTCCGACTACTGGAAACACCATATATTTT. Encoded protein: CASSADSPTTGNTIYF.

This sequence joins TRBV2 and TRBJ2-3; weak D call: TRBD1 (6 bases). This CDR3 comprises 15 residues. Germline CDR1 reads SNHLY; CDR2 reads FYNNEI. Trimming took 7 bases from V and 1 from J, leaving 15 bases between them. The CDR3 DNA reads TGTGCCAGCACGAGGCAGGGGTTCGGCACAGATACGCAGTATTTT. Its protein product is CASTRQGFGTDTQYF.

The chain joins TRBV2 to TRBJ2-2; 7 nucleotides line up with TRBD2. Losses at the gene ends were 7 bases for V and 5 bases for J; bases not matched to a gene: 10. Germline lookup yields CDR1 SNHLY and CDR2 FYNNEI. The CDR3 runs 15 residues. CDR3 nucleotides: TGTGCCAGCAAGGGAGGGTCGGGGCGGACCGGGGAGCTGTTTTTT. Translated: CASKGGSGRTGELFF.

The J gene is TRBJ2-5, the V gene TRBV24-1; 13 bases map to TRBD2. The V gene end was trimmed by 3 bases and the J gene end by 5 bases; junction bases not matched to a gene: 2. Germline values: CDR1 KGHDR, CDR2 SFDVKD. The CDR3 sequence is 15 residues long. The chain's CDR3 is CATSDQTSGGETQYF. Here the CDR3 DNA reads TGTGCCACCAGTGATCAGACTAGCGGGGGGGAGACCCAGTACTTC.

The chain links TRBV24-1 to TRBJ1-5; 7 bases are shared with TRBD1. The CDR3 is made up of 14 amino acids. Looked up from germline, CDR1 is KGHDR and CDR2 is SFDVKD. With 5 bases clipped from V and 7 bases from J, the junction kept 7 bases outside the gene matches. The CDR3 spells CATSVQGVDQPQHF. CDR3 DNA: TGTGCCACCAGTGTTCAGGGGGTAGACCAGCCCCAGCATTTT.

This clonotype was observed many times. The rearrangement links TRBV15 to TRBJ1-5; the D gene is possibly TRBD1 (5 bases). The CDR3 covers 16 residues. Deletions cut 2 bases from V and 4 bases from J, with 15 bases between. Per the germline V gene, CDR1 is LNHNV and CDR2 is YYDKDF (reference sequence). The CDR3 loop reads CATSRQGLGVNQPQHF. The CDR3 DNA is TGTGCCACCAGCAGACAGGGTCTCGGGGTTAATCAGCCCCAGCATTTT.

This clonotype was seen ten or more times. The V call is TRBV7-2, the J call TRBJ2-1; no clear D. V was trimmed by 5 bases and J by 0 bases, leaving 14 bases between them. This CDR3 has 16 residues. CDR1 SGHTA and CDR2 FQGNSA come from the germline V gene. CDR3 sequence (DNA): TGTGCCAGCAGCCCATTCAGGACCTCCTCCTACAATGAGCAGTTCTTC. Amino acids: CASSPFRTSSYNEQFF.

This clonotype occurred a few times. Being one base from a much bigger clone, this may be a read error. The gene calls are TRBV5-1 and TRBJ2-1, with TRBD2 matching over 11 bases. The CDR3 runs 16 residues. V gave up 4 bases and J gave up 8 bases; unmatched junction bases: 11. Germline V gene lookup returns CDR1 SGHRS and CDR2 YFSETQ. The CDR3 region has the DNA TGCGCCAGCAGCCCGACGACTAGCGGGGAACCGGATGAGCAGTTCTTC. This encodes CASSPTTSGEPDEQFF.

This clonotype came up many times. The chain joins TRBV2 to TRBJ2-3, with D perhaps matching TRBD2 (5 bases). Looked up from germline, CDR1 is SNHLY and CDR2 is FYNNEI. This CDR3 is 13 amino acids long. V was clipped by 6 bases and J by 0 bases, with 7 bases between them. The CDR3 is CASRPGSTDTQYF. Written as DNA, the CDR3 is TGTGCCAGCAGACCGGGGAGCACAGATACGCAGTATTTT.

The gene calls are TRBV20-1 and TRBJ1-5, with D perhaps matching TRBD1 (6 bases). The CDR3 contains 14 residues. V lost 0 bases and J lost 2, with 8 bases in between. Germline CDR1 and CDR2: DFQATT and SNEGSKA (reference sequence). CDR3 region: CSAREGGGNQPQHF. In DNA form, the CDR3 reads TGCAGTGCTAGAGAAGGGGGTGGCAATCAGCCCCAGCATTTT.

Worth noting for this clonotype: One base away lies a much larger clone, so this may be a sequencing read error. V is TRBV28 and J is TRBJ2-3, with 8 bases aligning to TRBD2. This CDR3 has 17 amino acids. The germline gives CDR1 MDHEN, CDR2 SYDVKM. The CDR3 DNA reads as TGTGCCAGCACTCCGGGGGGGCTCCCGACTAGCACAGATATGCAGTATTTT. It encodes CASTPGGLPTSTDMQYF.

V usage is TRBV24-1 and J usage is TRBJ2-3; possibly TRBD2 for D (7 bases). TRBJ2-7 matches the DNA end more closely, so the J call is doubtful. The germline V gene encodes CDR1 KGHDR and CDR2 SFDVKD. The CDR3 sequence is 16 residues long. CDR3 nucleotides: TGTGCCACCAGTGATTTTACGCGGGGGCCGACAGATACGCAGTACTTC. Amino acid sequence: CATSDFTRGPTDTQYF.

As DNA, the CDR3 is TGTGCCATCAGTGAGATACCGGGGATGTTCATCTACGAGCAGTACTTC. This translates into CAISEIPGMFIYEQYF. The chain recombines TRBV10-3 with TRBJ2-7, with a weak D call TRBD2 (5 bases). The germline V and J ends were trimmed by 2 bases and 3 bases, with 17 bases remaining between them. This CDR3 is built from 16 residues. Germline CDR1 reads ENHRY; CDR2 reads SYGVKD.

There are many counts of this clonotype. J is TRBJ2-7 and V is TRBV24-1, with 7 bases matching TRBD1. The CDR3 covers 13 residues. The V gene end was trimmed by 3 bases and the J gene end by 6 bases; junction bases not matched to a gene: 4. Germline CDR1 KGHDR, CDR2 SFDVKD. CDR3 coding DNA: TGTGCCACCAGTGATCGACAGGGCGGCGAGCAGTACTTC. Amino acid sequence: CATSDRQGGEQYF.

This clonotype was counted at least ten times. V is TRBV12-3 or TRBV12-4 and J is TRBJ2-7; D may be TRBD2 (5 bases). V lost 7 bases, J lost 0 bases, and 16 bases lay in between. The CDR3 is 15 residues long. The CDR3 nucleotides are TGTGCCAGCAATGAAGGGTATCGGGGCTCCTACGAGCAGTACTTC. Its protein product is CASNEGYRGSYEQYF.

This rearrangement joins TRBV15 to TRBJ1-1; D is undetermined. The V end lost 5 bases, the J end lost 0 bases, and 7 bases lay between the germline ends. The CDR3 sequence is 13 residues long. Germline V CDR1 and CDR2: LNHNV, YYDKDF (reference sequence). CDR3 amino acids: CATSEELNTEAFF. The CDR3 bases are TGTGCCACCAGCGAAGAGTTGAACACTGAAGCTTTCTTT. The full variable domain, rest sourced from reference TRBV15 and TRBJ1-1, is DAMVIQNPRYQVTQFGKPVTLSCSQTLNHNVMYWYQQKSSQAPKLLFHYYDKDFNNEADTPDNFQSRRPNTSFCFLDIRSPGLGDTAMYLCATSEELNTEAFFGQGTRLTVV.

This clonotype was recorded many times. The V and J genes are TRBV7-9 and TRBJ1-2, with a weak D call TRBD1 (5 bases). The CDR3 has 12 residues. The germline V gene has CDR1 SEHNR and CDR2 FQNEAQ (reference sequence). With 5 bases removed from V and 8 bases from J, the gap between germline ends came to 12 bases. The CDR3 DNA reads as TGTGCCAGCAGCAGGGACGGGGAGGGCTACACCTTC. It yields the protein CASSRDGEGYTF.

This clonotype was counted at least ten times. The V and J genes are TRBV20-1 and TRBJ1-5; 8 positions match TRBD1. The ends lost 6 bases at V and 0 bases at J; junction bases unmatched: 1. From germline, CDR1 is DFQATT and CDR2 SNEGSKA (reference sequence). This CDR3 spans 13 amino acids. DNA for the CDR3: TGCAGTGCGGGACAGGATAGCAATCAGCCCCAGCATTTT. It translates to CSAGQDSNQPQHF.

On this clonotype: Because the CDR3 is missing its conserved closing phenylalanine or tryptophan, this is likely a read error. V is TRBV7-3 and J is TRBJ2-5; D gene unclear. V shed 10 bases and J shed 2 bases, with 17 bases lying between them. Per germline, CDR1 SGHTA and CDR2 FQGTGA. The CDR3 sequence is 14 residues long. CDR3 in DNA: TGTGCCACCTCACAAACCTTCCCTCAAGAGACCCAGTACTTA. Its protein is CATSQTFPQETQYL.

The genes are TRBV7-9 and TRBJ2-7, with D perhaps given as TRBD1 or TRBD2 (5 bases each). Matching the DNA end better, TRBJ2-5 makes the J call doubtful. CDR3 length: 15 residues. Germline loops: CDR1 SEHNR, CDR2 FQNEAQ (reference sequence). The CDR3 spells CASSSWAWGQETQYF. CDR3 in DNA: TGTGCCAGCAGCTCATGGGCGTGGGGGCAAGAGACCCAGTACTTC.

The rearrangement uses TRBV7-2 and TRBJ2-1, with 10 nucleotides matching TRBD1. CDR1 and CDR2 (germline): SGHTA, FQGNSA. Unmatched junction bases numbered 5, after V lost 3 bases and J lost 12 bases. The CDR3 has 13 amino acids. The CDR3 is CASSFDRGLGQFF. Here the CDR3 DNA reads TGTGCCAGCAGCTTTGACAGGGGGCTGGGGCAGTTCTTC.

For this clonotype: One end of the junction is discordant with germline, which a read error may explain. The chain recombines TRBV7-8 with TRBJ2-1, with TRBD2 identical over 10 bases. The CDR3 totals 16 residues. The germline V gene has CDR1 SGHVS and CDR2 FQNEAQ. CDR3 sequence (DNA): TGTGCCAGCAGCACGGGTAGCGGGGGGAACAACAATGAGCAGATCTTC. Protein product: CASSTGSGGNNNEQIF. Based on the CDR3 plus reference TRBV7-8 and TRBJ2-1, the full variable domain is GAGVSQSPRYKVAKRGQDVALRCDPISGHVSLFWYQQALGQGPEFLTYFQNEAQLDKSGLPSDRFFAERPEGSVSTLKIQRTQQEDSAVYLCASSTGSGGNNNEQIFGPGTRLTVL.

In this sample, this clonotype turned up many times. The rearrangement uses TRBV9 and TRBJ2-3, with 11 bases that match TRBD1. CDR3 length: 16 amino acids. The V gene's germline CDR1 is SGDLS and CDR2 YYNGEE. J lost 4 bases, V lost 4 bases, and 8 bases had no gene match. CDR3 nucleotides: TGTGCCAGCAGCCTACGGACAGGGGGCTCATCAGATACGCAGTATTTT. It translates to CASSLRTGGSSDTQYF. The full variable domain, its missing parts supplied by reference TRBV9 and TRBJ2-3, is DSGVTQTPKHLITATGQRVTLRCSPRSGDLSVYWYQQSLDQGLQFLIQYYNGEERAKGNILERFSAQQFPDLHSELNLSSLELGDSALYFCASSLRTGGSSDTQYFGPGTRLTVL.